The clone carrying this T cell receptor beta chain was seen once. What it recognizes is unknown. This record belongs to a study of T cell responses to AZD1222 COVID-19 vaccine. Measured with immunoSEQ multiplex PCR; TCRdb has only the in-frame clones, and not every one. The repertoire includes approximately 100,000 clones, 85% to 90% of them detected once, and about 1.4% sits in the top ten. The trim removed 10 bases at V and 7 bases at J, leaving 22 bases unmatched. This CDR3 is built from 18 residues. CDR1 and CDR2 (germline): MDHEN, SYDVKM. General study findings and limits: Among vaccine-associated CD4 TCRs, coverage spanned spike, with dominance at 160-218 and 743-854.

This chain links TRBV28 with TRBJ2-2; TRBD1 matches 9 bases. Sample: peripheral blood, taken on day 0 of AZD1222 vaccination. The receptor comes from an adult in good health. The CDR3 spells CATTKARGITGGHGELFF. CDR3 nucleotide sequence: TGTGCCACCACGAAAGCAAGGGGGATAACAGGGGGCCACGGGGAGCTGTTTTTT.